The rows below give T cell receptor beta chains drawn from one sample of a study of blood T cell repertoires in COVID-19. TCRdb keeps only in-frame clones here, not all; method: immunoSEQ multiplex PCR. Of over 400,000 clones in the sample, about 88% were seen once. The specimen sequenced was peripheral blood. The receptors were sampled from a woman aged 45-60 years with COVID-19, enrolled during active disease. Each CDR3 is given with its conserved first and last residue. D genes are given only for firm matches. Clone size is stated in some rows and not others, as once, few, many or a class when expanded.

v_call	j_call	d_call	clone_size	cdr3_aa	cdr3_nt
TRBV28	TRBJ1-3	TRBD1	-	CASSLVQGAYGNTIYF	TGTGCCAGCAGTTTAGTGCAGGGGGCTTATGGAAACACCATATATTTT
TRBV12-5	TRBJ1-2	-	-	CASGLVYGVTPYGYTF	TGTGCTAGTGGTTTGGTTTACGGAGTCACGCCCTATGGCTACACCTTC
TRBV18	TRBJ1-1	-	-	CASSPGGGHTEAFF	TGTGCCAGCTCACCGGGGGGGGGCCACACTGAAGCTTTCTTT
TRBV5-1	TRBJ1-2	-	few	CASTLAGYGYTF	TGCGCCAGCACCCTTGCGGGGTATGGCTACACCTTC
TRBV30	TRBJ1-6	-	once	CAWAPQRNSPLHF	TGTGCCTGGGCCCCTCAACGGAATTCACCCCTCCACTTT
TRBV10-3	TRBJ2-1	TRBD2	-	CAIRPGLAGNEQFF	TGTGCCATCAGGCCGGGACTAGCCGGGAATGAGCAGTTCTTC
TRBV27	TRBJ2-3	TRBD2	-	CASSSRTSGGTDTQYF	TGTGCCAGCAGTTCCCGGACTAGCGGGGGCACAGATACGCAGTATTTT
TRBV6-5	TRBJ2-7	TRBD1	-	CASIPMPGQGAEQYF	TGTGCCAGCATCCCCATGCCGGGACAGGGTGCCGAGCAGTACTTC
TRBV24-1	TRBJ2-2	TRBD1	-	CATSDSTGSYTGELFF	TGTGCCACCAGTGATTCGACAGGGTCCTACACCGGGGAGCTGTTTTTT
TRBV6-5	TRBJ1-6	TRBD1	-	CASRLDRGAPSPLHF	TGTGCCAGCAGGTTGGACAGGGGAGCTCCTTCACCCCTCCACTTT
TRBV7-2	TRBJ2-4	-	once	CASSLRGVGSMGKNIQYF	TGTGCCAGCAGCTTAAGGGGTGTCGGATCTATGGGCAAAAACATTCAGTACTTC
TRBV29-1	TRBJ2-1	TRBD1	-	CSCKTQGAGEQFF	TGCAGCTGTAAGACACAGGGGGCAGGTGAGCAGTTCTTC
TRBV19	TRBJ2-2	-	-	CASSTVGAGALTGELFF	TGTGCCAGTAGCACCGTTGGGGCGGGGGCCCTCACCGGGGAGCTGTTTTTT
TRBV19	TRBJ1-5	-	-	CASSMGANQPQHF	TGTGCCAGTAGTATGGGAGCTAATCAGCCCCAGCATTTT
TRBV28	TRBJ1-6	TRBD1	-	CASSLIDRGGNSPLHF	TGTGCCAGCAGTTTAATTGACAGGGGAGGGAATTCACCCCTCCACTTT
TRBV5-5	TRBJ2-4	-	-	CASTSGLQNIQYF	TGTGCCAGCACGAGTGGACTACAAAACATTCAGTACTTC
TRBV2	TRBJ1-6	-	-	CASTPSTGSNSPLHF	TGTGCCAGCACCCCCTCGACAGGCTCCAATTCACCCCTCCACTTT
TRBV3-1/TRBV3-2	TRBJ1-3	-	-	CASSQDTLPGNTIYF	TGTGCCAGCAGCCAAGATACTCTTCCTGGAAACACCATATATTTT
TRBV6-1	TRBJ1-2	TRBD1	-	CASSETRQGGGYTF	TGTGCCAGCAGTGAAACACGACAGGGGGGCGGCTACACCTTC
TRBV3-1/TRBV3-2	TRBJ1-1	-	-	CASSQPGRFSEAFF	TGTGCCAGCAGCCAACCAGGGCGTTTCTCTGAAGCTTTCTTT
TRBV10-1	TRBJ2-6	-	-	CASRGRASNVLTF	TGCGCCAGCAGGGGCAGGGCGTCCAACGTCCTGACTTTC
TRBV6-5	TRBJ1-5	-	once	CASSYSGRDGQPQHF	TGTGCCAGCAGTTACTCGGGGCGCGATGGTCAGCCCCAGCATTTT
TRBV5-1	TRBJ2-3	-	-	CASSPQGTDTQYF	TGCGCCAGCAGCCCTCAGGGCACAGATACGCAGTATTTT
TRBV15	TRBJ1-2	-	-	CATSRDRIGNYGYTF	TGTGCCACCAGCAGAGACAGGATCGGTAACTATGGCTACACCTTC
TRBV30	TRBJ1-5	-	-	CACRAGALSNQPQHF	TGTGCCTGCCGCGCGGGGGCCCTAAGCAATCAGCCCCAGCATTTT
TRBV10-3	TRBJ2-1	TRBD2	-	CAITPGGGYNEQFF	TGTGCCATCACTCCCGGGGGAGGGTACAATGAGCAGTTCTTC
TRBV7-9	TRBJ1-2	-	-	CASSPPRPGGCTF	TGTGCCAGCAGCCCGCCCCGCCCGGGGGGGTGCACCTTC
TRBV10-3	TRBJ2-1	TRBD2	once	CAFSRGGSFGSYNEQFF	TGTGCCTTCTCGCGGGGGGGCTCTTTTGGGTCCTACAATGAGCAGTTCTTC
TRBV24-1	TRBJ1-5	-	-	CATSDLYLRGGKALNQPQHF	TGTGCCACCAGTGATCTCTACCTCCGGGGGGGGAAGGCGCTGAATCAGCCCCAGCATTTT
TRBV5-1	TRBJ2-1	-	-	CASSYAGALYNEQFF	TGCGCCAGCAGCTATGCGGGGGCACTCTACAATGAGCAGTTCTTC
TRBV19	TRBJ2-2	-	-	CASSIVKGAGELFF	TGTGCCAGTAGTATAGTGAAGGGGGCCGGGGAGCTGTTTTTT
TRBV7-9	TRBJ1-5	-	-	CASSQASAGDQPQHF	TGTGCCAGCAGCCAAGCATCGGCAGGGGACCAGCCCCAGCATTTT
TRBV25-1	TRBJ1-1	-	-	CASTLGHNEGTEAFF	TGTGCCAGCACCCTCGGACACAACGAAGGGACTGAAGCTTTCTTT
TRBV10-3	TRBJ1-5	TRBD1	few	CAISETDRESQPQHF	TGTGCCATCAGTGAAACGGACAGGGAGAGTCAGCCCCAGCATTTT
TRBV7-3	TRBJ1-1	-	few	CASSSSRRPTEAFF	TGTGCCAGCAGCTCTTCAAGGAGACCCACTGAAGCTTTCTTT
TRBV12-2	TRBJ1-1	-	-	CASRYLGGPTEAFF	TGTGCAAGTCGCTATTTGGGGGGACCCACTGAAGCTTTCTTT
TRBV4-2	TRBJ2-3	TRBD2	-	CASRQLRRTGTSGAPTDTQYF	TGTGCCAGCAGGCAACTACGGCGTACCGGGACTAGCGGGGCGCCCACAGATACGCAGTATTTT
TRBV5-1	TRBJ1-4	TRBD1	-	CASSSLAGTGGEKLFF	TGCGCCAGCAGTTCTCTCGCCGGGACAGGGGGAGAAAAACTGTTTTTT
TRBV10-3	TRBJ1-2	-	-	CAISEHVRIWYGYTF	TGTGCCATCAGTGAGCATGTCAGGATCTGGTATGGCTACACCTTC
TRBV18	TRBJ1-2	-	-	CASSPREGNYGYTF	TGTGCCAGCTCACCCCGGGAAGGGAACTATGGCTACACCTTC
TRBV6-5	TRBJ1-6	-	few	CATTRSSYNSPLHF	TGTGCCACCACGAGAAGCTCCTATAATTCACCCCTCCACTTT
TRBV5-1	TRBJ2-5	-	-	CASSLIRSGQETQYF	TGCGCCAGTTCCTTAATCCGGAGCGGCCAAGAGACCCAGTACTTC
TRBV24-1	TRBJ2-7	TRBD1	once	CATSSGTGGTYEQYF	TGTGCCACCAGTTCCGGGACAGGGGGGACCTACGAGCAGTACTTC